Listed here is a single T cell receptor (beta chain). Its antigen remains unknown. The sample originates from a study of radiotherapy plus CTLA-4 blockade in lung cancer. On the study more broadly: Objective responses were observed in approximately 20% of patients, and disease control was achieved by 31%.

Study-level results: In blood, early T cell clone dynamics reportedly predicted response best, together with interferon-beta. An expansion of tumor-derived TCR clones occurred in blood after radiotherapy plus ipilimumab.

The method was immunoSEQ multiplex PCR; TCRdb's version includes in-frame clones alone and lacks a portion of them. The profile shows about 120,000 clones, more than 80% of them singletons. This specimen was peripheral blood, taken from a patient treated with radiotherapy plus ipilimumab. The TCR originated in a human donor with non-small cell lung cancer that progressed on radiotherapy plus ipilimumab.

The CDR3 DNA follows: TGTGCCAGCCGTGGCAGTGGGAAATATGGCTACACCTTC. It specifies CASRGSGKYGYTF. This rearrangement joins TRBV27 to TRBJ1-2; D gene uncertain. Trimming shortened V by 8 bases and J by 5 bases, and 15 bases separated the two germline ends. Germline CDR1 and CDR2: MNHEY and SMNVEV (reference sequence). The CDR3 totals 13 residues.